A single sample is the source of the 19 T cell receptor beta chains below, sequenced in a study of cytomegalovirus exposure and HLA in healthy donors. Sequencing used immunoSEQ multiplex PCR; TCRdb keeps in-frame clones, though not all of them. The table has roughly 250,000 clones, about 87% seen once. Sequencing input: PBMCs. The receptor source for this set is a man aged 18 to 29 in good health and CMV-seronegative.

This chain connects TRBV6-5 to TRBJ1-2; 7 bases line up with TRBD1. The trim removed 0 bases at V and 3 bases at J, leaving 7 bases unmatched. Germline V CDR1 and CDR2: MNHEY, SVGAGI. CDR3 length: 16 residues. CDR3 sequence: CASSYSGTADYYGYTF. The CDR3 region has the DNA TGTGCCAGCAGTTACTCCGGGACAGCGGACTACTATGGCTACACCTTC.

The chain combines TRBV28 with TRBJ1-5, with a tentative D call TRBD1 (6 bases). V lost 6 bases and J lost 3, with 15 bases in between. The CDR3 sequence is 15 residues long. CDR1 is MDHEN and CDR2 is SYDVKM in the germline V gene. CDR3 sequence: CASRSGGLDNQPQHF. The CDR3 DNA reads as TGTGCCAGCAGATCGGGGGGGCTTGACAATCAGCCCCAGCATTTT.

The chain couples TRBV18 to TRBJ1-2, with 9 bases identical to TRBD1. Trimming cost V 0 bases and J 2 bases; bases outside gene matches: 10. CDR1 KGHSH and CDR2 LQKENI come from the germline V gene. The CDR3 sequence is 18 residues long. CDR3 amino acids: CASSPPAQGASGNYGYTF. CDR3 DNA: TGTGCCAGCTCACCACCTGCACAGGGGGCTTCGGGGAACTATGGCTACACCTTC.

The chain carries TRBV4-3 and TRBJ1-3; D possibly corresponds to TRBD1 (6 bases). Germline values: CDR1 LGHNA, CDR2 YSLEER. This CDR3 spans 15 amino acids. The ends were cut back, 0 bases at V and 7 bases at J, with 13 bases in the middle. The CDR3 loop is CASSQDTGRGNTIYF. The CDR3 DNA reads TGCGCCAGCAGCCAAGACACAGGGAGGGGGAACACCATATATTTT.

The chain has TRBV18 and TRBJ2-7; a weak D match, TRBD2 (6 bases). The V end lost 3 bases, the J end lost 0 bases, and 12 bases lay between the germline ends. The V gene's germline CDR1 is KGHSH and CDR2 LQKENI. The CDR3 sequence is 15 residues long. The CDR3 loop is CASSPIGGSSYEQYF. In DNA, the CDR3 is TGTGCCAGCTCACCGATCGGAGGGAGCTCCTACGAGCAGTACTTC.

CDR3 in amino acids: CASSFGTSGTSGHEQFF. As DNA, the CDR3 is TGTGCCAGCAGTTTTGGGACATCCGGGACTAGCGGTCATGAGCAGTTCTTC. This sequence joins TRBV28 and TRBJ2-1, with TRBD2 identical over 11 bases. CDR1 is MDHEN and CDR2 is SYDVKM in the germline V gene. This CDR3 spans 17 amino acids. The V and J ends lost 3 bases and 8 bases, in that order; junction bases with no gene match: 12.

The chain employs TRBV7-9 and TRBJ1-1; D is unresolved. Germline values: CDR1 SEHNR, CDR2 FQNEAQ (reference sequence). V gave up 3 bases and J gave up 6 bases, with 11 bases separating them. The CDR3 runs to 13 residues. CDR3: CASSLADAAEAFF. The CDR3 DNA is TGTGCCAGCAGCTTGGCTGATGCCGCTGAAGCTTTCTTT.

The rearrangement uses TRBV6-1 and TRBJ1-2; D unresolved. V was clipped by 8 bases and J by 7 bases, with 5 bases between them. Germline loops: CDR1 MNHNS, CDR2 SASEGT. There are 9 residues in the CDR3. The CDR3 is CASEGGYTF. The DNA of the CDR3 is TGTGCCAGCGAGGGTGGCTACACCTTC.

This chain joins TRBV9 and TRBJ2-7; D not certain. Germline CDR1 is SGDLS and CDR2 is YYNGEE. This CDR3 comprises 14 residues. V lost 0 bases and J 4 bases, leaving 11 bases between the germline ends. CDR3 nucleotide sequence: TGTGCCAGCAGCGTAGAGGCAGGTTGGTACGAGCAGTACTTC. It codes for CASSVEAGWYEQYF.

The V and J genes are TRBV7-9 and TRBJ2-1, with TRBD2 matching over 10 bases. Germline-derived CDR1 and CDR2 are SEHNR and FQNEAQ (reference sequence). This CDR3 contains 16 residues. With 5 bases clipped from V and 2 bases from J, the junction kept 6 bases outside the gene matches. As DNA, the CDR3 is TGTGCCAGCAGCCCAGTAGCGGGGGGCCCCTACAATGAGCAGTTCTTC. It codes for CASSPVAGGPYNEQFF.

CDR3 loop: CASSENPNGGPRGTQYF. CDR3 bases: TGTGCCAGCAGCGAGAACCCTAATGGGGGACCCAGGGGGACCCAGTACTTC. The gene calls are TRBV9 and TRBJ2-5; a weak D match, TRBD1 (6 bases). The CDR3 is made up of 17 amino acids. The V gene lost 3 bases and the J gene lost 7 bases, with 25 bases spanning the gap. Germline V CDR1 and CDR2: SGDLS, YYNGEE.

The V gene is TRBV18, the J gene TRBJ1-2; D possibly corresponds to TRBD1 (5 bases). The CDR3 has 14 residues. With 3 bases removed from V and 5 bases from J, the gap between germline ends came to 13 bases. The germline CDR1 and CDR2 sequences are KGHSH and LQKENI. The CDR3 bases are TGTGCCAGCTCACCGACAGACAGCGTTTATGGCTACACCTTC. Translated: CASSPTDSVYGYTF.

The rearrangement joins TRBV9 to TRBJ2-1; TRBD2 is a possible D gene (6 bases). The germline V and J ends were trimmed by 2 bases and 0 bases, with 9 bases remaining between them. Germline V gene data show CDR1 as SGDLS and CDR2 as YYNGEE. The CDR3 is 15 residues long. This CDR3 is CASSVAGISYNEQFF. The CDR3 region has the DNA TGTGCCAGCAGCGTCGCGGGGATCTCCTACAATGAGCAGTTCTTC.

A few counts support this clone. The chain uses TRBV2 and TRBJ1-5; D is unresolved. V lost 6 bases to trimming and J lost 0 bases, with 9 bases between them. This CDR3 contains 14 residues. Germline CDR1 reads SNHLY; CDR2 reads FYNNEI. The CDR3 DNA sequence: TGTGCCAGCAGCCAGGAGGGTAGCAATCAGCCCCAGCATTTT. Translating it yields CASSQEGSNQPQHF.

The gene calls are TRBV18 and TRBJ2-1; 10 bases line up with TRBD2. Germline trimming cut 6 bases from V and 8 bases from J; bases unmatched to any gene: 10. The CDR3 sequence is 15 residues long. Per the germline V gene, CDR1 is KGHSH and CDR2 is LQKENI. The CDR3 nucleotides are TGTGCCAGCTCGGAGCGGGAGGGAGTAATCCATGAGCAGTTCTTC. Translated: CASSEREGVIHEQFF.

The gene calls are TRBV28 and TRBJ2-7, with a tentative D call TRBD2 (7 bases). The CDR3 contains 15 residues. With 7 bases removed from V and 7 bases from J, the gap between germline ends came to 23 bases. CDR1 and CDR2 (germline): MDHEN, SYDVKM. The CDR3 loop reads CASNPRRDMGGEQYF. The DNA of the CDR3 is TGTGCCAGCAACCCGAGGCGGGACATGGGGGGGGAGCAGTACTTC.

This rearrangement joins TRBV7-3 to TRBJ2-1; no firm D call. Germline V gene lookup returns CDR1 SGHTA and CDR2 FQGTGA. V lost 5 bases to trimming and J lost 13 bases, with 18 bases between them. The CDR3 runs 13 residues. CDR3 residues: CASSLPPTGAQFF. The CDR3 DNA is TGTGCCAGCAGCCTACCTCCTACGGGTGCTCAGTTCTTC.

This chain connects TRBV4-1 to TRBJ2-2, with a possible D match to TRBD2 (6 bases). In germline, CDR1 is MGHRA, CDR2 YSYEKL. V was shortened by 1 base and J by 3 bases, with 9 bases between the two germline ends. This CDR3 is built from 15 residues. CDR3 DNA sequence: TGCGCCAGCAGCCAAGCCCCGGGGGACACCGGGGAGCTGTTTTTT. Protein sequence: CASSQAPGDTGELFF.

The rearrangement uses TRBV7-2 and TRBJ2-2, with TRBD1 matching 8 bases. The CDR3 covers 16 residues. Germline lookup yields CDR1 SGHTA and CDR2 FQGNSA. V was pared by 7 bases and J by 5 bases, with 12 bases of the junction left unmatched. CDR3 in amino acids: CASITSATGGTGELFF. CDR3 nucleotides: TGTGCCAGCATTACCAGTGCCACAGGGGGAACCGGGGAGCTGTTTTTT.